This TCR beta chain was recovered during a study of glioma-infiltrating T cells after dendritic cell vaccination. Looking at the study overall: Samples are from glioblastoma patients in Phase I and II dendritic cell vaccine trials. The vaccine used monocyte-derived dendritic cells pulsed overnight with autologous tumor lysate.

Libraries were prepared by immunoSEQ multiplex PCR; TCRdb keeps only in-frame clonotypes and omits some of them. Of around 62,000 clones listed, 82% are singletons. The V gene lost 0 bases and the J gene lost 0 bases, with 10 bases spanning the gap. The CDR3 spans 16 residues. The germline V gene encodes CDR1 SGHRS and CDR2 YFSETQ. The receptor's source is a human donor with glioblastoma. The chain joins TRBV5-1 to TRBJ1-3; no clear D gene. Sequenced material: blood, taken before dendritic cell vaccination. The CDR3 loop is CASSLDPGSSGNTIYF. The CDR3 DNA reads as TGCGCCAGCAGCTTGGATCCGGGAAGCTCTGGAAACACCATATATTTT. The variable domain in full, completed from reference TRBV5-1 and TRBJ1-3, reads KAGVTQTPRYLIKTRGQQVTLSCSPISGHRSVSWYQQTPGQGLQFLFEYFSETQRNKGNFPGRFSGRQFSNSRSEMNVSTLELGDSALYLCASSLDPGSSGNTIYFGEGSWLTVV.